This T cell receptor (beta chain) comes out of a study of shared clonotypes between healthy human individuals. As for the study in general: Every donor yielded three CD4 naive, three CD4 memory, two CD8 naive and one CD8 memory plate.

Study-wide results and caveats: Clonotype sharing levels among donors were expected to vary with sequencing depth.

Positively selected for CCR7, the CD45RO-negative cells used as naive CD8 cells excluded terminally differentiated effector memory CD45RA+ cells. Clones were sequenced by immunoSEQ multiplex PCR, and TCRdb holds only the in-frame ones, with some missing. Of about 2.1 million clones listed, roughly 91% are singletons. The CDR3 sequence is 15 residues long. V dropped 1 base and J dropped 4 bases, with 13 bases sitting between them. Per germline, CDR1 SGHVS and CDR2 FQNEAQ. On this clone: Antigen specificity is unknown.

Specimen: naive CD8+ T cells from PBMCs. The chain links TRBV7-8 to TRBJ1-2; no definite D call. The sequence was obtained from a man younger than 35 in good health. Some clones in this sample may be carry-over from other donors' samples. CDR3 residues: CASSLVTGDGYGYTF. DNA of the CDR3: TGTGCCAGCAGCTTAGTCACCGGGGATGGCTATGGCTACACCTTC.